The subject of this entry is one T cell receptor beta chain. Its antigen remains unidentified. The sample holds no much larger clone one base away, and base qualities are not on file. This entry is derived from a study of post-analysis software for immune sequencing data (dated by TCRdb to 2015 to 2017). Background for the entire study: Relapsing-remitting, secondary progressive and progressive-relapsing multiple sclerosis were recorded as disease courses, and subtype annotation was lacking for some patients. The patient repertoires were set against around eleven previously published healthy control repertoires from donors whose ages ranged from about 6 to 25 years. A subset of samples was prepared in parallel using single-end sample barcoding, then pooled and co-amplified after Illumina adapter ligation. General findings and caveats noted by the study authors: Patients showed significantly higher frequencies than controls for about 5 TRBV segments, among them TRBV5-6, TRBV5-1 and TRBV20-1. Significantly lower normalized Chao1 diversity was found in multiple sclerosis patients than in controls, suggesting substantial peripheral T-cell clonal expansion. Direct clustering with F measure showed strong co-clustering of samples prepared in the same batch, prompting a batch-effect correction. The multiple sclerosis patient group was slightly younger than the control group.

Trimming accounts for 0 bases at V and 4 bases at J, while the number of junction bases matched to no gene is 2. CDR1 and CDR2 were assigned from the germline V gene as SGHRS and YFSETQ. Measured from the cysteine to the phenylalanine, the CDR3 is 14 residues long. Kept here is only the CDR3 DNA, which spans 42 bases and is read in frame from base 1. Libraries were constructed by PCR. The listed sequencing device is Illumina HiSeq 2500. Unique molecular identifiers were incorporated into TCR beta cDNA libraries to reduce PCR and sequencing biases. Some 500,000 cDNA molecules were obtained for every 1 to 10 million input T cells, so each molecule roughly corresponded to one T cell. Patient libraries were prepared and sequenced with the same protocol used for the earlier healthy control dataset. Within a given batch, samples were prepared together, multiplexed and sequenced on the same HiSeq lane. In the authors' own workflow: Raw barcoded reads were processed with MIGEC, and single-read molecular identifier groups were discarded before consensus assembly and CDR3 extraction. Clonotype tables were post-analysed with VDJtools, normalizing diversity by down-sampling all datasets to the smallest sample size. Repertoire overlap clustering matched CDR3 amino acid but not nucleotide sequences to correct batch-related cross-sample contamination. TCRdb handled the public reads itself, with Q25 trimming in fastp and clone calling in MiXCR, and kept productive beta chains. Duplicate CDR3 protein sequences are folded into a single record with the most common DNA and genes. It is TCRdb's table, rather than the study itself, that gives the V and J calls and clone size. Present in this sample are 650,000 to 850,000 distinct CDR3 sequences, 53% of which were seen just once. Clones ranked in the top ten supply approximately 4.3% of the sample.

To demonstrate the VDJtools post-analysis software, TCR beta repertoires were profiled from the peripheral blood of about a dozen young patients with multiple sclerosis. Multiple sclerosis patients were children and adolescents aged roughly 6 to 17 years. Recombination joined TRBV5-1 with TRBJ2-7; 9 bases in between match TRBD2. This receptor was taken from a girl aged 5-17 years with multiple sclerosis. Sequenced: blood. Read as DNA, the sequence is TGCGCCAGCAGCTTGGTAGCGGGAGAATACGAGCAGTACTTC. Its protein reads: CASSLVAGEYEQYF.